These 21 T cell receptor beta chains were sequenced from one sample in a study of molecular identifiers for immune sequencing clone quantification. TCRdb re-called the PCR reads through MiXCR, storing one row per CDR3 protein. The profile shows some 590,000 distinct CDR3 sequences, 25% of them singletons. The specimen was naive CD8+ T cells from blood, with Jurkat cell RNA spiked in. The sample's subset: FACS-sorted CD8+CD4-CCR7+CD45RA+ naive T cells. The receptor set was obtained from a human donor in good health. Some libraries in this study had Jurkat cell RNA spiked in.

The chain is built from TRBV6-5 and TRBJ1-2; TRBD1 agrees at 11 bases. V lost 6 bases, J lost 7 bases, and 10 bases stayed unmatched. Germline values: CDR1 MNHEY, CDR2 SVGAGI. The CDR3 has 15 amino acids. CDR3 region: CASRPRGQGASGYTF. The CDR3 DNA reads TGTGCCAGCAGACCCCGCGGACAGGGGGCCTCTGGCTACACCTTC.

This clonotype was recorded a few times. This chain joins TRBV12-3 or TRBV12-4 and TRBJ2-1; D may be TRBD2 (6 bases). The CDR3 covers 16 residues. Trimming removed 6 bases from V and 5 bases from J, with 20 bases in between. The CDR3 reads CASRPPAGTHHNEQFF. CDR3 DNA: TGTGCCAGCAGACCTCCTGCCGGGACTCATCACAATGAGCAGTTCTTC.

Comment on this clonotype: A single base separates this from a much larger clone, so it may be a read error. The chain's CDR3 is CASSPTPSPGEIQYF. CDR3 DNA: TGTGCCAGCAGTCCGACACCCAGCCCGGGGGAGATCCAGTACTTC. The chain employs TRBV28 and TRBJ2-5; maybe TRBD2 (6 bases). CDR1 is MDHEN and CDR2 is SYDVKM in the germline V gene. The CDR3 is 15 residues long.

A note on this clonotype: A much larger clone lies a single base off, so this may be a read error. The chain recombines TRBV6-2 or TRBV6-3 with TRBJ1-1, with D tentatively TRBD1 (6 bases). With 10 bases removed from V and 5 bases from J, the gap between germline ends came to 17 bases. The CDR3 is 13 amino acids. In germline, CDR1 is MNHEY, CDR2 SVGEGT. CDR3 sequence: CAISGEGGTEAFF. The CDR3 DNA follows: TGTGCCATATCAGGGGAAGGAGGGACTGAAGCTTTCTTT.

This sequence joins TRBV7-9 and TRBJ2-7; a possible D gene is TRBD2 (6 bases). The CDR3 totals 15 residues. The germline V gene has CDR1 SEHNR and CDR2 FQNEAQ (reference sequence). Trimming stripped 5 bases from V and 3 bases from J, with 17 bases between. CDR3 protein: CASSGRRDPGYEQYF. CDR3 DNA sequence: TGTGCCAGCAGCGGTCGGCGGGACCCGGGCTACGAGCAGTACTTC.

The sample holds one count of this clonotype. This chain connects TRBV14 to TRBJ1-2; D is perhaps TRBD1 (6 bases). The V gene lost 1 base and the J gene lost 6 bases, with 15 bases spanning the gap. The CDR3 consists of 15 residues. Germline lookup yields CDR1 SGHDN and CDR2 FVKESK. For the CDR3, the DNA is TGTGCCAGCAGCCAAGGGACACCACAGGGCCATGGCTACACCTTC. Its protein product is CASSQGTPQGHGYTF.

The chain couples TRBV7-2 to TRBJ1-6; unclear D gene. The germline V and J ends were trimmed by 1 base and 0 bases, with 10 bases remaining between them. In germline, CDR1 is SGHTA, CDR2 FQGNSA. The CDR3 spans 17 residues. The CDR3 loop is CASSLGGRSSYNSPLHF. DNA of the CDR3: TGTGCCAGCAGCTTAGGCGGACGAAGCTCCTATAATTCACCCCTCCACTTT.

The chain's CDR3 is CASSPAPGELFF. In DNA form, the CDR3 reads TGTGCCAGCAGTCCAGCCCCCGGGGAGCTGTTTTTT. The rearrangement links TRBV6-6 to TRBJ2-2; unclear D gene. The CDR3 has 12 amino acids. Germline CDR1 MNHNY, CDR2 SVGAGI (reference sequence). The V end lost 5 bases, the J end lost 6 bases, and 7 bases lay between the germline ends.

This clonotype was counted a few times. The CDR3 end shows no conserved phenylalanine or tryptophan, and so a read error is likely. CDR3 coding DNA: TGTGCCAGCAGCGTAGCAGGCAGCCCTAGCACAGATACGCAGTATCTT. Amino acids: CASSVAGSPSTDTQYL. The chain is built from TRBV9 and TRBJ2-3; no reliable D call. The germline V and J ends were trimmed by 0 bases and 0 bases, with 11 bases remaining between them. This CDR3 is 16 amino acids long. Germline V gives CDR1 SGDLS, CDR2 YYNGEE.

This clonotype was found a few times. The chain recombines TRBV20-1 with TRBJ1-5; D might be TRBD1 (5 bases). Germline V gene sequence: CDR1 DFQATT, CDR2 SNEGSKA (reference sequence). CDR3 length: 14 amino acids. Trimming left V 8 bases short and J 4 bases short, with 18 bases between. The CDR3 sequence is CSLGGGDRNQPQHF. CDR3 in DNA: TGCAGTCTTGGGGGAGGAGACCGGAATCAGCCCCAGCATTTT.

This chain connects TRBV27 to TRBJ2-7; D remains unclear. V gave up 2 bases and J gave up 4 bases, with 9 bases separating them. The germline CDR1 and CDR2 sequences are MNHEY and SMNVEV (reference sequence). The CDR3 spans 13 residues. The CDR3 loop is CASSLGYQYEQYF. DNA of the CDR3: TGTGCCAGCAGTTTAGGCTACCAGTACGAGCAGTACTTC.

This clonotype was observed a few times. V usage is TRBV7-2 and J usage is TRBJ2-7; 11 bases agree with TRBD2. The V gene end was trimmed by 6 bases and the J gene end by 1 base; junction bases not matched to a gene: 5. The length of the CDR3 is 15 residues. The germline CDR1 and CDR2 sequences are SGHTA and FQGNSA. The CDR3 is CASRDIAGGSYEQYF. Written as DNA, the CDR3 is TGTGCCAGCAGGGATATAGCGGGGGGGTCCTACGAGCAGTACTTC.

This clonotype was observed at least ten times. A junction boundary mismatches the germline segment, possibly from a read error. This rearrangement joins TRBV4-2 to TRBJ2-3, with 7 bases identical to TRBD1. The CDR3 contains 16 residues. The germline gives CDR1 LGHNA, CDR2 YNFKEQ. CDR3 DNA: TGTGCCAGCAGCGAAGAACAGGGGACCTACACAGATACGCAGTATTTT. It is translated as CASSEEQGTYTDTQYF.

The chain joins TRBV7-2 to TRBJ2-7; 12 positions agree with TRBD2. Germline assignment: CDR1 SGHTA and CDR2 FQGNSA. The J segment lost 0 bases and the V segment lost 3 bases, leaving 3 bases of the junction unmatched. This CDR3 has 16 amino acids. The CDR3 nucleotides are TGTGCCAGCAGCTTCCGACTAGCGGGGGCCTCCTACGAGCAGTACTTC. Protein: CASSFRLAGASYEQYF.

In the case of this clonotype: A junction boundary mismatches the germline segment, possibly from a read error. The chain joins TRBV14 to TRBJ2-7; tentative D call: TRBD2 (6 bases). The CDR3 has 13 amino acids. Germline V gives CDR1 SGHDN, CDR2 FVKESK. The CDR3 region has the DNA TGTGCCAGCAGCCTAGCGGCCTCCTACGAGCAGTGCTTC. This codes for CASSLAASYEQCF.

This clonotype was observed a handful of times. The V call is TRBV3-1, the J call TRBJ1-3; the D is unclear. CDR3 length: 15 residues. V was shortened by 0 bases and J by 5 bases, with 11 bases between the two germline ends. Germline V CDR1 and CDR2: LGHDT, YNNKEL (reference sequence). In DNA form, the CDR3 reads TGTGCCAGCAGCCAAGATTCGGATTGGCGAAACACCATATATTTT. This encodes CASSQDSDWRNTIYF.

In its sample, this clonotype was seen many times. The V gene is TRBV2, the J gene TRBJ1-1; D remains ambiguous. The germline V and J ends were trimmed by 6 bases and 1 base, with 12 bases remaining between them. Germline values: CDR1 SNHLY, CDR2 FYNNEI. There are 14 residues in the CDR3. The CDR3 nucleotides read TGTGCCAGCAGGCCTGGAGGGTCGAACACTGAAGCTTTCTTT. It is translated as CASRPGGSNTEAFF.

V and J are TRBV27 and TRBJ2-2, with 15 bases lining up with TRBD2. The CDR3 runs 16 residues. In germline, CDR1 is MNHEY, CDR2 SMNVEV (reference sequence). Trimming took 6 bases from V and 5 from J; bases not matched to a gene: 4. This chain's CDR3 is CASRVGTSGRTGELFF. DNA for the CDR3: TGTGCCAGCAGGGTCGGGACTAGCGGGAGGACCGGGGAGCTGTTTTTT.

Ten or more counts support this clonotype. V and J are TRBV7-9 and TRBJ2-6; no reliable D call. CDR1 is SEHNR and CDR2 is FQNEAQ in the germline V gene (reference sequence). Trimming stripped 4 bases from V and 4 bases from J, with 11 bases between. The CDR3 loop spans 15 amino acids. For the CDR3, the DNA is TGTGCCAGCAGCTATTATGTAGGAGGGGCCAACGTCCTGACTTTC. Protein product: CASSYYVGGANVLTF. Combining the CDR3 with reference TRBV7-9 and TRBJ2-6 gives the whole variable domain DTGVSQNPRHKITKRGQNVTFRCDPISEHNRLYWYRQTLGQGPEFLTYFQNEAQLEKSRLLSDRFSAERPKGSFSTLEIQRTEQGDSAMYLCASSYYVGGANVLTFGAGSRLTVL.

This clonotype turned up a few times. This chain connects TRBV30 to TRBJ2-1; 10 nucleotides align to TRBD2. Losses at the gene ends were 5 bases for V and 8 bases for J; bases not matched to a gene: 3. Germline lookup yields CDR1 GTSNPN and CDR2 SVGIG (reference sequence). The CDR3 contains 12 residues. The CDR3 region has the DNA TGTGCCTGGGCGACTAGCGGGTATGAGCAGTTCTTC. Translating gives CAWATSGYEQFF.

This chain uses TRBV6-2 or TRBV6-3 with TRBJ2-1; D uncertain. Trimming left V 2 bases short and J 5 bases short, with 7 bases between. CDR1 and CDR2 from the germline V gene are MNHEY and SVGEGT. CDR3 length: 13 residues. The CDR3 loop is CASSYLGHNEQFF. The CDR3 region has the DNA TGTGCCAGCAGTTACCTGGGCCACAATGAGCAGTTCTTC.